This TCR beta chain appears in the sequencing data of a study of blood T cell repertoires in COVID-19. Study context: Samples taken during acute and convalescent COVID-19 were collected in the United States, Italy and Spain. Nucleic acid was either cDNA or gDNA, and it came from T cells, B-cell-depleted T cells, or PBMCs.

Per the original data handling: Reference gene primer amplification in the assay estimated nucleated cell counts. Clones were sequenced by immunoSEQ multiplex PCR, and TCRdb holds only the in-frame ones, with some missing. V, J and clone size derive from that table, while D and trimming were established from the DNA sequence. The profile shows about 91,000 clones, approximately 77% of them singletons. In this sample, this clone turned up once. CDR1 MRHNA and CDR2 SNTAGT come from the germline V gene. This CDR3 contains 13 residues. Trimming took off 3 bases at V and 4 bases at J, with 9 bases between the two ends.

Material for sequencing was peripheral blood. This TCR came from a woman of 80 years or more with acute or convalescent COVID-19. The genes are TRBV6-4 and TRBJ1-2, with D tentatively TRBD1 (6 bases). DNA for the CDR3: TGTGCCAGCAGTGAACAGGGTGGCTATGGCTACACCTTC. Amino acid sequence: CASSEQGGYGYTF.